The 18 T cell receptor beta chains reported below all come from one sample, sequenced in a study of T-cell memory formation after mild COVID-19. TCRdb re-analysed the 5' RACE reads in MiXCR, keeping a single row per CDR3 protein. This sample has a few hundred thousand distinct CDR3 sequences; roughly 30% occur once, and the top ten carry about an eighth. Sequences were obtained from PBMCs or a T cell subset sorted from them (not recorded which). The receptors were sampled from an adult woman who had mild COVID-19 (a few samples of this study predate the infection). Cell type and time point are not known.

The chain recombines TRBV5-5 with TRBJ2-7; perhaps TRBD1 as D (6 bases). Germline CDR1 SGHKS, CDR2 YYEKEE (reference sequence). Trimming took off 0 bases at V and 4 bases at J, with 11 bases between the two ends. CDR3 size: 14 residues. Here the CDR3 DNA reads TGTGCCAGCAGCTTGGCCAGGGGCGGGTACGAGCAGTACTTC. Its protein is CASSLARGGYEQYF. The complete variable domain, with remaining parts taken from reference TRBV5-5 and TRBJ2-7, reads DAGVTQSPTHLIKTRGQQVTLRCSPISGHKSVSWYQQVLGQGPQFIFQYYEKEERGRGNFPDRFSARQFPNYSSELNVNALLLGDSALYLCASSLARGGYEQYFGPGTRLTVT.

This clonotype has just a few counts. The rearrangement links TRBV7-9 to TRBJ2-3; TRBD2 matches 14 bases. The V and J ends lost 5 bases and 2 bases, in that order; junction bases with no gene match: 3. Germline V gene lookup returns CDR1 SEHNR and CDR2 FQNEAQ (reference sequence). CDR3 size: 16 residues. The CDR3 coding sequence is TGTGCCAGCAGCAGACTAGCGGGAGGGCCCACAGATACGCAGTATTTT. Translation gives CASSRLAGGPTDTQYF.

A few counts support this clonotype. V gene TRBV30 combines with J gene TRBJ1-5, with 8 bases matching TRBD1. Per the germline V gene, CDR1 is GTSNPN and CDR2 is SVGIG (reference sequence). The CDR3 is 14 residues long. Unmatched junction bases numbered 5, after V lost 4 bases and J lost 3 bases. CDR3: CAWTTGGNNQPQHF. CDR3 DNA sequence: TGTGCCTGGACCACAGGGGGGAACAATCAGCCCCAGCATTTT.

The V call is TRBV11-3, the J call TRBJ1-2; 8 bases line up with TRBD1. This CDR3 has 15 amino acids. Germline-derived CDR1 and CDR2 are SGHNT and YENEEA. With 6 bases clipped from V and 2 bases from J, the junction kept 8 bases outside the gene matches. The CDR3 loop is CASSLQGAGNYGYTF. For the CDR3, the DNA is TGTGCCAGCAGTTTGCAGGGGGCCGGCAACTATGGCTACACCTTC.

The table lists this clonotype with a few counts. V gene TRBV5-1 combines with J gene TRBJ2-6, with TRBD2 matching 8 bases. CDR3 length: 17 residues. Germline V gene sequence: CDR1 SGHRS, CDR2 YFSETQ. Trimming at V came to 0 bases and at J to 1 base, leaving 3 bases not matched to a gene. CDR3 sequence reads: CASSLAAGASGANVLTF. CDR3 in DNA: TGCGCCAGCAGCTTGGCAGCGGGAGCGTCTGGGGCCAACGTCCTGACTTTC.

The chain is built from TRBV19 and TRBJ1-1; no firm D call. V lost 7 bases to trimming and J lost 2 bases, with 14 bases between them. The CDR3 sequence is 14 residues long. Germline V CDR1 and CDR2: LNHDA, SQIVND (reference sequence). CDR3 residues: CASTPPGGNTEAFF. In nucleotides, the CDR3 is TGTGCCAGTACTCCACCGGGCGGTAACACTGAAGCTTTCTTT.

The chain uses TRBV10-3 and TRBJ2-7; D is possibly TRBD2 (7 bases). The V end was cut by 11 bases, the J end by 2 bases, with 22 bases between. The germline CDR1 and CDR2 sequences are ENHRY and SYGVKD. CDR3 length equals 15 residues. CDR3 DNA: TGTGCCGCGAGCGAGAGGGAGGGGGGTCCCTACGAGCAGTACTTC. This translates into CAASEREGGPYEQYF.

As DNA, the CDR3 is TGCAGTGCGGTTAGGGGGTCCGGAGGCTACACCTTC. Its protein product is CSAVRGSGGYTF. This chain connects TRBV20-1 to TRBJ1-2, with D perhaps matching TRBD1 (6 bases). Germline-derived CDR1 and CDR2 are DFQATT and SNEGSKA (reference sequence). V shed 6 bases and J shed 8 bases, with 16 bases lying between them. The CDR3 contains 12 residues.

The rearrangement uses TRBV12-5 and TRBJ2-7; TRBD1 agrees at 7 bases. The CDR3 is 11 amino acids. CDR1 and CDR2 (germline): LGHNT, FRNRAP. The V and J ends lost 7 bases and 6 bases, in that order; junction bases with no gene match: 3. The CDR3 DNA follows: TGTGCTAGTGCCCGGACAGGCGAGCAGTACTTC. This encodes CASARTGEQYF.

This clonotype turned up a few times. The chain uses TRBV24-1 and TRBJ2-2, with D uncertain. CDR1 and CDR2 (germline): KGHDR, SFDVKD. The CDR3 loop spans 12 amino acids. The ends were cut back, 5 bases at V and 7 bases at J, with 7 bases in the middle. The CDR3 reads CATSAGGGELFF. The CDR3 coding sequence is TGTGCCACCAGTGCAGGCGGCGGGGAGCTGTTTTTT.

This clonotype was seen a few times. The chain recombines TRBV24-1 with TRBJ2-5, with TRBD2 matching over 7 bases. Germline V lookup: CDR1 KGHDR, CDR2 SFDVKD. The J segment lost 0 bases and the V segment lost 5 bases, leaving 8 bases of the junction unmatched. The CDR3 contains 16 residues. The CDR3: CATSAGGSGYQETQYF. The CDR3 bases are TGTGCCACCAGTGCCGGGGGGTCCGGGTACCAAGAGACCCAGTACTTC.

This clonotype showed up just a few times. For the CDR3, the DNA is TGCAGTGCTAGGAGTTTCCTAGCGGGAGTAGGTACGCAGTATTTT. Encoded protein: CSARSFLAGVGTQYF. The J gene is TRBJ2-3, the V gene TRBV20-1; 10 bases fit TRBD2. The CDR3 spans 15 residues. V shed 3 bases and J 8 bases; nucleotides not matched to a gene: 11. The V gene's germline CDR1 is DFQATT and CDR2 SNEGSKA (reference sequence).

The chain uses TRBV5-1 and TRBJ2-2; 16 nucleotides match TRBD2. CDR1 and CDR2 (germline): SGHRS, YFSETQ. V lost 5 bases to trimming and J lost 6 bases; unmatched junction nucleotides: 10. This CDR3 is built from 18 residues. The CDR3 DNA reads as TGCGCCAGCAGTCCGGGACTAGCGGGGGGGCCAAGAGCCGGGGAGCTGTTTTTT. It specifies CASSPGLAGGPRAGELFF.

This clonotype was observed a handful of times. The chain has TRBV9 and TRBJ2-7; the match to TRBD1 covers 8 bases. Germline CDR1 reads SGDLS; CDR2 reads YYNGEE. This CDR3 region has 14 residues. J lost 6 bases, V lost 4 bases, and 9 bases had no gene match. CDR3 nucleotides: TGTGCCAGCAGCACAGGGGGACGACCCTTCGAGCAGTACTTC. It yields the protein CASSTGGRPFEQYF.

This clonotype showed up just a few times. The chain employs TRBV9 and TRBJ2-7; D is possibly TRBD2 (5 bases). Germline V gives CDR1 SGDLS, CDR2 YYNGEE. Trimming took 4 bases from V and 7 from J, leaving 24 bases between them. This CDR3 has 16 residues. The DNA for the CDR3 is TGTGCCAGCAGCCGAGGCAGTGGACTCTCCACCGGGGAGCAGTACTTC. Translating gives CASSRGSGLSTGEQYF.

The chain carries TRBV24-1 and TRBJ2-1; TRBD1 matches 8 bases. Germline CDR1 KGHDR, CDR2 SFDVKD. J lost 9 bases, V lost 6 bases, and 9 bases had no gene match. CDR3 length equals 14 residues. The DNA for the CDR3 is TGTGCCACCAGTCCCGCAGGGGGCATAGGTGAGCAGTTCTTC. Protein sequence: CATSPAGGIGEQFF.

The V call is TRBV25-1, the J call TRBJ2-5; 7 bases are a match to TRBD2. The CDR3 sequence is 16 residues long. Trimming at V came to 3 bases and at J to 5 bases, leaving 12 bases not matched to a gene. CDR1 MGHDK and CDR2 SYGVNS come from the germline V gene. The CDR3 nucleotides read TGTGCCAGCAGTGATAGAACGGGGGGTCCTGGGGAGACCCAGTACTTC. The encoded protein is CASSDRTGGPGETQYF.

The DNA of the CDR3 is TGTGCCACCAGTGATCCCGGGACAAAAGAGACCCAGTACTTC. Translated: CATSDPGTKETQYF. The genes are TRBV24-1 and TRBJ2-5, with a possible D match to TRBD1 (6 bases). The CDR3 sequence is 14 residues long. Germline V gene data show CDR1 as KGHDR and CDR2 as SFDVKD. Trimming removed 3 bases from V and 3 bases from J, with 10 bases in between.